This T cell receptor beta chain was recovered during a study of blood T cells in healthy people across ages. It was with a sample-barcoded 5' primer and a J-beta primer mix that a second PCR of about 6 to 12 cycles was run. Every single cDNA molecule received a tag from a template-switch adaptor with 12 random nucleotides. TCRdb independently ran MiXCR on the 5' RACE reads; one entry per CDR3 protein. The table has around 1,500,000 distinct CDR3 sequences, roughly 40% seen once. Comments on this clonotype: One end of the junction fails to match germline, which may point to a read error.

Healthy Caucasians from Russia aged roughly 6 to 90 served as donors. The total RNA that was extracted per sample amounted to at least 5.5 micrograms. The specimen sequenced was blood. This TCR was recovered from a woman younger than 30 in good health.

The CDR3 DNA follows: TGCAGCGTTGAATATCGTGGGGGAGACAAAGAGGCCCAGTACTTC. It codes for CSVEYRGGDKEAQYF. The chain combines TRBV29-1 with TRBJ2-5; D tentatively reads TRBD1 or TRBD2 (5 bases each). CDR1 and CDR2 (germline): SQVTM, ANQGSEA. This CDR3 has 15 residues.